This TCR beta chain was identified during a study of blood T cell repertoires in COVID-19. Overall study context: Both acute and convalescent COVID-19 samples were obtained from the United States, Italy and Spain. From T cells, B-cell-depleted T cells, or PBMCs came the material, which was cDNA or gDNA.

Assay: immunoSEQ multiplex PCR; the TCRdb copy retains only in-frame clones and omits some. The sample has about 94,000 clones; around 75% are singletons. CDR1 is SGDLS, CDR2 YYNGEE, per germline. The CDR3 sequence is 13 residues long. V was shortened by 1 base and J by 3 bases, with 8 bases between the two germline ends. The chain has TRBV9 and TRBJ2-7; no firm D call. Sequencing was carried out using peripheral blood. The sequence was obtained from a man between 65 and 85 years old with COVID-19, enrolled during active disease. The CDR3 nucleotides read TGTGCCAGCAGCGTAAGCCCCAACTACGAGCAGTACTTC. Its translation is CASSVSPNYEQYF.